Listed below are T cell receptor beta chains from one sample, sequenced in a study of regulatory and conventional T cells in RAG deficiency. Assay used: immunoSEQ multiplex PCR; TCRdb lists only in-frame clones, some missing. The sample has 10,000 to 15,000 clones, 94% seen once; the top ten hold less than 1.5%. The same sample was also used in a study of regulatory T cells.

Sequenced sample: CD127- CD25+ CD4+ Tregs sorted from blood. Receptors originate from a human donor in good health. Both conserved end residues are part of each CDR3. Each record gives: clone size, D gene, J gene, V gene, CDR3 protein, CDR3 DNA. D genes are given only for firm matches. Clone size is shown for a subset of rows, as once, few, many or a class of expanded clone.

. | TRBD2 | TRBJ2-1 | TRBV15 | CATSRETGGYNEQFF | TGTGCCACCAGCAGAGAGACGGGGGGCTACAATGAGCAGTTCTTC
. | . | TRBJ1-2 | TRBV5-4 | CASSPDINGGYTF | TGTGCCAGCAGCCCCGATATAAATGGAGGGTACACCTTC
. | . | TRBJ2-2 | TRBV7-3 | CASSLRPGFTGELFF | TGTGCCAGCAGCTTACGTCCGGGGTTCACCGGGGAGCTGTTTTTT
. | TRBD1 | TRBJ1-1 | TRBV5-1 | CASSFEGAGNTEAFF | TGCGCCAGCAGCTTTGAGGGGGCCGGGAACACTGAAGCTTTCTTT
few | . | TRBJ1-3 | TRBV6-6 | CASSPPGRDLRNTIYF | TGTGCCAGCAGCCCACCAGGACGGGATCTGCGAAACACCATATATTTT
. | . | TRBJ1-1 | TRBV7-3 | CASSTSGARNTEAFF | TGTGCCAGCAGCACCTCAGGGGCCCGGAACACTGAAGCTTTCTTT
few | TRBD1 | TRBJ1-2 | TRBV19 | CASNDRASLYGYTF | TGTGCCAGTAACGACAGGGCGAGCCTCTATGGCTACACCTTC
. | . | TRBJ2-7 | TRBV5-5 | CASSFQGIYEQYF | TGTGCCAGCAGCTTCCAGGGTATCTACGAGCAGTACTTC
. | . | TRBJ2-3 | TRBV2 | CASRVHRFTDTQYF | TGTGCCAGCAGGGTTCACAGGTTCACAGATACGCAGTATTTT
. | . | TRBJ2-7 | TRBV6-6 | CASSYLREGIGEQYF | TGTGCCAGCAGTTACCTACGGGAAGGCATTGGGGAGCAGTACTTC
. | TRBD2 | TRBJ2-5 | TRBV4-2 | CASSQGSGGEETQYF | TGTGCCAGCAGCCAAGGTAGCGGGGGGGAAGAGACCCAGTACTTC
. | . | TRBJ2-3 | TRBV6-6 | CASSYSPGTQYF | TGTGCCAGCAGTTACTCGCCAGGTACGCAGTATTTT
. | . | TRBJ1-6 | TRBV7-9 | CASSTDRLGSSPLHF | TGTGCCAGCAGCACCGACAGGTTGGGGAGTTCACCCCTCCACTTT
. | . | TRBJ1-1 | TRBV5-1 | CASVSSGGTEAFF | TGCGCCAGCGTGTCGTCCGGAGGGACTGAAGCTTTCTTT
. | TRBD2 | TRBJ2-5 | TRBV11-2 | CASSLGLAGGRRETQYF | TGTGCCAGCAGCTTGGGACTAGCGGGGGGCCGGAGGGAGACCCAGTACTTC
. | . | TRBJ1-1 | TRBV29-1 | CSVARKGGFGAFF | TGCAGCGTTGCAAGAAAGGGGGGGTTTGGAGCTTTCTTT
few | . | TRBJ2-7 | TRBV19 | CASSPAGTPNGEQYF | TGTGCCAGTAGCCCCGCCGGGACTCCCAACGGCGAGCAGTACTTC
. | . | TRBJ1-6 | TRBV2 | CASSEAELATLHF | TGTGCCAGCAGTGAAGCGGAGCTAGCGACCCTCCACTTT
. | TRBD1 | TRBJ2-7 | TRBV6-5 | CASSRTGTGGWEQYF | TGTGCCAGCAGTAGAACCGGGACAGGGGGTTGGGAGCAGTACTTC
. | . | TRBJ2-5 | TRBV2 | CASSVAYQETQYF | TGTGCCAGCAGTGTCGCGTACCAAGAGACCCAGTACTTC
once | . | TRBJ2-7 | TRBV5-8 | CASSWGVEQYF | TGTGCCAGCAGCTGGGGGGTGGAACAGTACTTC
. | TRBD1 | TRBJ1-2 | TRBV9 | CASSPNLWTGTGYTF | TGTGCCAGCAGCCCAAACCTTTGGACAGGGACGGGCTACACCTTC
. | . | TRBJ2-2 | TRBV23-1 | CASSNRAPPGELFF | TGCGCCAGCAGCAACAGGGCGCCACCCGGGGAGCTGTTTTTT
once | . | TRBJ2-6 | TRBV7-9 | CASSFVRSSGANVLTF | TGTGCCAGCAGCTTCGTACGGAGCTCTGGGGCCAACGTCCTGACTTTC
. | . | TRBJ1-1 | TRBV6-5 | CASSRGPGGEAFF | TGTGCCAGCAGTCGGGGACCTGGGGGCGAAGCTTTCTTT
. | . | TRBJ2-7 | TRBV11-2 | CASSSLGDSYEQYF | TGTGCCAGCAGCTCGCTCGGGGATTCCTACGAGCAGTACTTC
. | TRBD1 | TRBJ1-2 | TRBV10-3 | CASTGTGGEGYTF | TGTGCCTCCACCGGGACAGGGGGCGAGGGCTACACCTTC
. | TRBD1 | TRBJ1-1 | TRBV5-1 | CASSAGQGRTEAFF | TGCGCCAGCAGCGCTGGACAGGGGAGAACTGAAGCTTTCTTT
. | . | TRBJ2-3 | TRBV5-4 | CASSPQHGGRRWTDTQYF | TGTGCCAGCAGCCCCCAACACGGGGGACGAAGATGGACAGATACGCAGTATTTT
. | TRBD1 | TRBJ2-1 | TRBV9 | CASSVVGDRGRANEQFF | TGTGCCAGCAGCGTAGTAGGGGACAGGGGGCGCGCTAATGAGCAGTTCTTC
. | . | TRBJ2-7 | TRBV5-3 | CARSYPTRADSYEQYF | TGTGCCAGAAGCTACCCTACTAGGGCAGACTCCTACGAGCAGTACTTC
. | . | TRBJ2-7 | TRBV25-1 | CASSLTKYEQYF | TGTGCCAGCAGTTTGACAAAATACGAGCAGTACTTC
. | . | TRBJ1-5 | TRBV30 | CAWSWEEQPQHF | TGTGCCTGGAGTTGGGAGGAGCAGCCCCAGCATTTT
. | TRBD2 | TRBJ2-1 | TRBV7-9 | CASSSSGANNEQFF | TGTGCCAGCAGCTCTAGCGGGGCAAACAATGAGCAGTTCTTC
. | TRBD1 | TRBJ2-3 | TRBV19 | CASSMTGGRADTQYF | TGTGCCAGTAGTATGACAGGGGGGCGGGCAGATACGCAGTATTTT
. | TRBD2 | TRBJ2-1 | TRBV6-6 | CASSYDLAGNSEQFF | TGTGCCAGCAGTTACGACCTAGCGGGGAACAGTGAGCAGTTCTTC
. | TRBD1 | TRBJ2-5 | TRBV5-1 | CASSWQPGQGRETQYF | TGCGCCAGCAGCTGGCAGCCGGGACAGGGGCGGGAGACCCAGTACTTC
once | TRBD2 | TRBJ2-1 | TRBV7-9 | CASSFTSGGANEQFF | TGTGCCAGCAGCTTTACTAGCGGGGGGGCCAATGAGCAGTTCTTC
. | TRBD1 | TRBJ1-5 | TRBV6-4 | CASSEGGQGEAGDNQPQHF | TGTGCCAGCAGTGAGGGGGGACAGGGAGAGGCGGGCGATAATCAGCCCCAGCATTTT
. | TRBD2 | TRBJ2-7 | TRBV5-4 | CASSWTSGGYEQYF | TGTGCCAGCAGCTGGACTAGCGGGGGCTACGAGCAGTACTTC